These 29 T cell receptor beta chains originate from one sample sequenced in a study of OX40 agonist ivuxolimab in advanced cancers. Generated by immunoSEQ multiplex PCR, the TCRdb table keeps only in-frame clones and is missing some. The top ten hold just over 0.3% of the sample, which has about 150,000 clones, roughly 94% seen once. The specimen comprised CD4+ or CD8+ T cells sorted from blood, sampled in a trial of the OX40 agonist ivuxolimab. These receptors were obtained from an adult with an advanced solid tumor such as melanoma, head and neck, liver or kidney cancer.

As DNA, the CDR3 is TGTGCCAGCAGTCCCCTCCCAACCTTC. It encodes CASSPLPTF. The genes are TRBV2 and TRBJ1-2; D is undetermined. The CDR3 is made up of 9 amino acids. Germline V gene data show CDR1 as SNHLY and CDR2 as FYNNEI. V shed 5 bases and J shed 14 bases, with 9 bases lying between them.

This clone came up a few times. This chain connects TRBV2 to TRBJ1-2, with TRBD1 as a possible D gene (5 bases). From germline, CDR1 is SNHLY and CDR2 FYNNEI. V lost 8 bases to trimming and J lost 0 bases, with 16 bases between them. The CDR3 has 15 amino acids. This CDR3 is CASSGFFFANYGYTF. The CDR3 nucleotides read TGTGCCAGCTCAGGGTTTTTCTTCGCTAACTATGGCTACACCTTC.

The V and J genes are TRBV4-1 and TRBJ2-7, with TRBD2 as a possible D gene (7 bases). V was pared by 2 bases and J by 3 bases, with 14 bases between. The length of the CDR3 is 15 residues. CDR1 is MGHRA, CDR2 YSYEKL, per germline. CDR3 DNA: TGCGCCAGCAGCCAACCCGGGGGGCGAAACTACGAGCAGTACTTC. Its protein product is CASSQPGGRNYEQYF.

CDR3 DNA sequence: TGTGCCAGCACCACGGGGGTCTCTGGGGCCAACGTCCTGACTTTC. It is translated as CASTTGVSGANVLTF. V is TRBV11-2 and J is TRBJ2-6; possible D gene TRBD2, 6 bases. This CDR3 contains 15 residues. The V end lost 7 bases, the J end lost 0 bases, and 10 bases lay between the germline ends. Looked up from germline, CDR1 is SGHAT and CDR2 is FQNNGV.

In the case of this clone: One end of the junction does not line up with germline, which may come from a read error. This sequence joins TRBV6-5 and TRBJ1-1, with TRBD1 as a possible D gene (5 bases). This CDR3 contains 16 residues. The V gene's germline CDR1 is MNHEY and CDR2 SVGAGI. CDR3 in DNA: TGTGCCAGTAGTTTTATGAGGGGCGCGATGAACACTGAAGCTTTCTTT. Translating it yields CASSFMRGAMNTEAFF.

V usage is TRBV4-2 and J usage is TRBJ2-3; D unresolved. V gave up 5 bases and J gave up 2 bases, with 14 bases separating them. Germline lookup yields CDR1 LGHNA and CDR2 YNFKEQ. This CDR3 spans 15 amino acids. This CDR3 is CASSNTGPYTDTQYF. CDR3 sequence (DNA): TGTGCCAGCAGCAACACCGGACCCTACACAGATACGCAGTATTTT.

The chain carries TRBV7-2 and TRBJ2-5; TRBD2 agrees at 10 bases. Germline V gives CDR1 SGHTA, CDR2 FQGNSA. J gave up 9 bases and V 5 bases, and 9 bases lay outside the gene matches. CDR3 length: 14 amino acids. The chain's CDR3 is CASSPGLAPPAQYF. In DNA, the CDR3 is TGTGCCAGCAGCCCGGGACTAGCGCCCCCGGCCCAGTACTTC.

The DNA of the CDR3 is TGCAGTGCTGGTCGTGAAGGCTACACCTTC. Its protein is CSAGREGYTF. This chain uses TRBV20-1 with TRBJ1-2; D remains unclear. Germline V lookup: CDR1 DFQATT, CDR2 SNEGSKA (reference sequence). The V end was cut by 5 bases, the J end by 8 bases, with 9 bases between. This CDR3 is 10 amino acids long.

The chain employs TRBV9 and TRBJ1-5; D unresolved. Germline V gene data show CDR1 as SGDLS and CDR2 as YYNGEE. V was cut by 0 bases and J by 0 bases, with 7 bases left in between. The CDR3 loop spans 15 amino acids. CDR3 DNA: TGTGCCAGCAGCGTAGTTGGGGATAGCAATCAGCCCCAGCATTTT. Its translation: CASSVVGDSNQPQHF.

J is TRBJ2-5 and V is TRBV6-1; D ambiguous. V lost 6 bases and J 1 base, leaving 9 bases between the germline ends. The CDR3 extends over 13 amino acids. CDR1 and CDR2 (germline): MNHNS, SASEGT. The CDR3 here is CASRWQLQETQYF. CDR3 sequence (DNA): TGTGCCAGCAGGTGGCAGCTCCAAGAGACCCAGTACTTC.

The chain employs TRBV6-1 and TRBJ1-2; 7 nucleotides line up with TRBD1. The CDR3 covers 14 residues. CDR1 is MNHNS and CDR2 is SASEGT in the germline V gene. V dropped 4 bases and J dropped 4; count of bases not matched to a gene: 6. CDR3 protein: CASSGDRFSYGYTF. CDR3 sequence (DNA): TGTGCCAGCAGTGGGGACAGATTCTCCTATGGCTACACCTTC.

The chain is built from TRBV18 and TRBJ1-2; 8 nucleotides align to TRBD1. This CDR3 contains 15 residues. With V trimmed by 2 bases and J by 8 bases, 10 bases remained unmatched. Germline-derived CDR1 and CDR2 are KGHSH and LQKENI. CDR3 sequence: CASSPFEQGVEGYTF. In nucleotides, the CDR3 is TGTGCCAGCTCACCATTCGAACAGGGGGTGGAAGGCTACACCTTC.

This chain links TRBV6-6 with TRBJ1-4; D is undetermined. Trimming pared 5 bases from V and 3 bases from J, leaving 4 bases between. Germline CDR1 reads MNHNY; CDR2 reads SVGAGI (reference sequence). The CDR3 extends over 12 amino acids. The CDR3 region is CASSAPNEKLFF. In DNA, the CDR3 is TGTGCCAGCAGTGCCCCTAATGAAAAACTGTTTTTT.

V usage is TRBV27 and J usage is TRBJ2-7; 7 positions match TRBD1. The CDR3 is 14 amino acids. The J segment lost 0 bases and the V segment lost 7 bases, leaving 6 bases of the junction unmatched. CDR1 and CDR2 from the germline V gene are MNHEY and SMNVEV (reference sequence). CDR3 in DNA: TGTGCCAGCAAGGGACAGACCTACTCCTACGAGCAGTACTTC. This gives the protein CASKGQTYSYEQYF.

The chain links TRBV13 to TRBJ1-2, with D hard to call. Germline V gene lookup returns CDR1 PRHDT and CDR2 FYEKMQ (reference sequence). The CDR3 runs 13 residues. Trimming left V 4 bases short and J 4 bases short, with 10 bases between. The CDR3 loop reads CASSSDGPYGYTF. CDR3 coding DNA: TGTGCCAGCAGCTCCGATGGGCCCTATGGCTACACCTTC.

This clone was recorded only once. The same CDR3 arises from other DNA sequences in this sample as well. The J gene is TRBJ2-7, the V gene TRBV28; D gene ambiguous. Germline values: CDR1 MDHEN, CDR2 SYDVKM. The CDR3 is 11 amino acids. Trimming stripped 3 bases from V and 4 bases from J, with 4 bases between. The CDR3 DNA is TGTGCCAGCAGTTTGGGTTACGAGCAGTACTTC. Translating gives CASSLGYEQYF.

V gene TRBV6-5 combines with J gene TRBJ1-2; TRBD1 aligns across 8 bases. Germline CDR1 reads MNHEY; CDR2 reads SVGAGI. V was clipped by 6 bases and J by 4 bases; unmatched bases: 4. The CDR3 runs to 13 residues. The CDR3 reads CASRMTGVYGYTF. The CDR3 coding sequence is TGTGCCAGCAGGATGACAGGGGTCTATGGCTACACCTTC.

The rearrangement joins TRBV5-1 to TRBJ2-7; D is unresolved. V was clipped by 3 bases and J by 7 bases, with 8 bases between them. From germline, CDR1 is SGHRS and CDR2 YFSETQ. The CDR3 covers 11 residues. The CDR3 DNA follows: TGCGCCAGCAGCTCCGATCTAGAGCAGTACTTC. Its translation is CASSSDLEQYF.

V gene TRBV4-3 combines with J gene TRBJ1-3; no clear D. Germline V gene sequence: CDR1 LGHNA, CDR2 YSLEER. V lost 0 bases to trimming and J lost 2 bases, with 11 bases between them. CDR3 length: 16 amino acids. The CDR3 spells CASSQETASTGNTIYF. The CDR3 region has the DNA TGCGCCAGCAGCCAAGAAACGGCATCTACTGGAAACACCATATATTTT.

The rearrangement joins TRBV5-1 to TRBJ1-3, with a possible D match to TRBD1 (5 bases). This CDR3 region has 14 residues. Looked up from germline, CDR1 is SGHRS and CDR2 is YFSETQ. Trimming left V 4 bases short and J 2 bases short, with 10 bases between. The CDR3 here is CASSPGLPGNTIYF. CDR3 sequence (DNA): TGCGCCAGCAGCCCGGGACTTCCTGGAAACACCATATATTTT.

The rearrangement joins TRBV19 to TRBJ1-3; D gene unclear. The CDR3 is made up of 10 amino acids. Between the trimmed V and J ends, which lost 8 bases and 7 bases, there was a span of 6 bases. Germline assignment: CDR1 LNHDA and CDR2 SQIVND (reference sequence). The CDR3 sequence: CASPRNTIYF. CDR3 sequence (DNA): TGTGCCAGTCCTAGGAACACCATATATTTT.

The chain carries TRBV18 and TRBJ2-2; 9 nucleotides line up with TRBD1. CDR3 length: 18 residues. The V gene's germline CDR1 is KGHSH and CDR2 LQKENI. The V gene end was trimmed by 3 bases and the J gene end by 2 bases; junction bases not matched to a gene: 10. CDR3 region: CASSPLTLGQGNTGELFF. The CDR3 nucleotides read TGTGCCAGCTCACCTCTGACTTTGGGACAGGGAAACACCGGGGAGCTGTTTTTT.

This chain connects TRBV19 to TRBJ2-5; D possibly corresponds to TRBD2 (6 bases). CDR3 length: 21 amino acids. Per the germline V gene, CDR1 is LNHDA and CDR2 is SQIVND (reference sequence). V lost 4 bases and J 2 bases, leaving 32 bases between the germline ends. The CDR3 region has the DNA TGTGCCAGTAGTAATCCCGGGACGGATTATTTCCGGGACTCCCTACAAGAGACCCAGTACTTC. Amino acid sequence: CASSNPGTDYFRDSLQETQYF.

This chain links TRBV19 with TRBJ2-5; tentatively, D is TRBD1 (5 bases). The CDR3 runs to 13 residues. Per the germline V gene, CDR1 is LNHDA and CDR2 is SQIVND (reference sequence). Trimming left V 3 bases short and J 5 bases short, with 10 bases between. The CDR3 region is CASSMDISETQYF. The CDR3 DNA reads as TGTGCCAGTAGTATGGACATTTCGGAGACCCAGTACTTC. The whole variable domain, remainder taken from reference TRBV19 and TRBJ2-5, is DGGITQSPKYLFRKEGQNVTLSCEQNLNHDAMYWYRQDPGQGLRLIYYSQIVNDFQKGDIAEGYSVSREKKESFPLTVTSAQKNPTAFYLCASSMDISETQYFGPGTRLLVL.

This clone occurred a few times. The chain couples TRBV10-3 to TRBJ2-7; D call uncertain. Germline V gene data show CDR1 as ENHRY and CDR2 as SYGVKD. This CDR3 has 12 amino acids. V shed 7 bases and J shed 1 base, with 8 bases lying between them. The CDR3 DNA reads TGTGCCATCATGGGCTGGTCCTACGAGCAGTACTTC. This sequence encodes CAIMGWSYEQYF.

This chain uses TRBV27 with TRBJ1-6; D not resolved. The germline CDR1 and CDR2 sequences are MNHEY and SMNVEV (reference sequence). The CDR3 runs 12 residues. Trimming shortened V by 3 bases and J by 7 bases, and 4 bases separated the two germline ends. CDR3 residues: CASSLLNSPLHF. DNA for the CDR3: TGTGCCAGCAGTTTGCTCAATTCACCCCTCCACTTT.

CDR3 loop: CASSTGFYEQYF. The CDR3 nucleotides are TGTGCCAGCTCTACGGGTTTCTACGAGCAGTACTTC. V is TRBV6-5 and J is TRBJ2-7, with D unclear. This CDR3 region has 12 residues. Germline CDR1 and CDR2: MNHEY and SVGAGI. The germline V and J ends were trimmed by 8 bases and 3 bases, with 11 bases remaining between them.

V usage is TRBV5-1 and J usage is TRBJ2-2, with a weak D call TRBD2 (6 bases). The V end was cut by 5 bases, the J end by 1 base, with 12 bases between. Germline V gene data show CDR1 as SGHRS and CDR2 as YFSETQ. The CDR3 runs 15 residues. This chain's CDR3 is CASSMGLLNTGELFF. As DNA, the CDR3 is TGCGCCAGCAGTATGGGACTGTTGAACACCGGGGAGCTGTTTTTT.

The chain links TRBV6-5 to TRBJ2-7; D is possibly TRBD2 (5 bases). V was trimmed by 2 bases and J by 0 bases, leaving 8 bases between them. Germline V lookup: CDR1 MNHEY, CDR2 SVGAGI. The CDR3 is 14 amino acids. DNA of the CDR3: TGTGCCAGCAGTTACCGGCGGGCCTCCTACGAGCAGTACTTC. Its protein is CASSYRRASYEQYF.